The T cell receptor beta chain under discussion was sequenced for a study of blood T cell repertoires in COVID-19. Study-level information: The United States, Italy and Spain supplied acute and convalescent COVID-19 samples. PBMCs, B-cell-depleted T cells, or T cells provided the cDNA or gDNA that made up the material.

V gave up 0 bases and J gave up 4 bases, with 10 bases separating them. CDR3 length equals 14 residues. Per the germline V gene, CDR1 is MNHEY and CDR2 is SVGAGI. In the original analysis: Amplified reference gene primers provided the basis for estimating nucleated cell counts. Data came from immunoSEQ multiplex PCR; TCRdb stores just in-frame clones and leaves some out. For V, J and clone size, that table is used; D and trimming come from the DNA. The table includes approximately 260,000 clones, roughly 84% detected once. The origin of this receptor is a woman aged 40 to 50 who had recovered from COVID-19. The sample comprised peripheral blood. This chain links TRBV6-5 with TRBJ2-7; D is perhaps TRBD2 (5 bases). CDR3 nucleotides: TGTGCCAGCAGTTACTCACCGGGAATTTACGAGCAGTACTTC. As protein: CASSYSPGIYEQYF.